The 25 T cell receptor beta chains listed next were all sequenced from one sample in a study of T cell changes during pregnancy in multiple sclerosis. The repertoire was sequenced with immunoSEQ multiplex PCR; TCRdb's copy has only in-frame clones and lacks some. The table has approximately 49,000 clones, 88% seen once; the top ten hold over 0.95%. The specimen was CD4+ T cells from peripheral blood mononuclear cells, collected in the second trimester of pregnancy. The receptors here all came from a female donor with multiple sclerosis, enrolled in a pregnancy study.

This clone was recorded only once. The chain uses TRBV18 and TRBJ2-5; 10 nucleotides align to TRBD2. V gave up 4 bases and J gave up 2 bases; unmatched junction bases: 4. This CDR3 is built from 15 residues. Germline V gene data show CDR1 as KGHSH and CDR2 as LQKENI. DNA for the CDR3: TGTGCCAGCTCACATAGCGGGAGGCCACAAGAGACCCAGTACTTC. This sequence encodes CASSHSGRPQETQYF.

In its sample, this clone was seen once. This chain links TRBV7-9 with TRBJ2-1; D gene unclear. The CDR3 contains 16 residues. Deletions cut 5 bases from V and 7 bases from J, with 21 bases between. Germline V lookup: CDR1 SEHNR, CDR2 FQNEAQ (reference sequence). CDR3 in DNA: TGTGCCAGCAGCCGAGTTAGAGCGAGTGACGGAAATGAGCAGTTCTTC. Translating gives CASSRVRASDGNEQFF.

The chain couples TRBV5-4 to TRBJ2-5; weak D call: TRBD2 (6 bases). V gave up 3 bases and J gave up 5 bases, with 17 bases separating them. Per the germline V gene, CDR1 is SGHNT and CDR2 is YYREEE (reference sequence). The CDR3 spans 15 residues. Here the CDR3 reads CASSSPSAGSETQYF. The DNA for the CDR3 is TGTGCCAGCAGCTCCCCTTCGGCGGGAAGTGAGACCCAGTACTTC.

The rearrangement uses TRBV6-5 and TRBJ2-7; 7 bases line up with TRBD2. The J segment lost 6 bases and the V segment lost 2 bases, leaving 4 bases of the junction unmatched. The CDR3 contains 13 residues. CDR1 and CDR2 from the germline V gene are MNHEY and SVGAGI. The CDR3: CASSYGLESEQYF. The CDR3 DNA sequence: TGTGCCAGCAGTTACGGACTAGAGAGCGAGCAGTACTTC.

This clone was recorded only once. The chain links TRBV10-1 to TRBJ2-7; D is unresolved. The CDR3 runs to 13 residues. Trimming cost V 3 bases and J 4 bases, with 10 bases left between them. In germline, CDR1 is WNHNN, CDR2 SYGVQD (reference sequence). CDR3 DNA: TGCGCCAGCAGTGAATCAGGTTTATACGAGCAGTACTTC. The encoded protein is CASSESGLYEQYF.

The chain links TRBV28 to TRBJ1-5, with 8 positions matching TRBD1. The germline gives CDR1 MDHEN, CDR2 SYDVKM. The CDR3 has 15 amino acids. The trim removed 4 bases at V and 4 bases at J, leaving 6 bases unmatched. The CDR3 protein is CASSSRQGQNQPQHF. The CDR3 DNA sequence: TGTGCCAGCAGTTCCAGACAGGGGCAAAATCAGCCCCAGCATTTT. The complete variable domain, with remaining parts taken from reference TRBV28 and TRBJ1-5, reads DVKVTQSSRYLVKRTGEKVFLECVQDMDHENMFWYRQDPGLGLRLIYFSYDVKMKEKGDIPEGYSVSREKKERFSLILESASTNQTSMYLCASSSRQGQNQPQHFGDGTRLSIL.

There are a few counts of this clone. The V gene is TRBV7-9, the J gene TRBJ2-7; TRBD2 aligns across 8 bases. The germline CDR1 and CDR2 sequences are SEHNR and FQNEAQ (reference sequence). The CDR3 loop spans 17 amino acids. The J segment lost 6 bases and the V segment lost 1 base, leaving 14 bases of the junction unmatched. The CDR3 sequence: CASSLVVYVSGGGEQYF. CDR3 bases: TGTGCCAGCAGCTTAGTGGTTTACGTATCGGGAGGGGGCGAGCAGTACTTC.

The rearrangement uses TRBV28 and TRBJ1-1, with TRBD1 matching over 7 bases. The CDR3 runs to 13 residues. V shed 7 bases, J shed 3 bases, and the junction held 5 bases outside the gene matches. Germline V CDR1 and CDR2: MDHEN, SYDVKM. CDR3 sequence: CASTRDSYTEAFF. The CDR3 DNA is TGTGCCAGCACTCGGGACAGCTACACTGAAGCTTTCTTT.

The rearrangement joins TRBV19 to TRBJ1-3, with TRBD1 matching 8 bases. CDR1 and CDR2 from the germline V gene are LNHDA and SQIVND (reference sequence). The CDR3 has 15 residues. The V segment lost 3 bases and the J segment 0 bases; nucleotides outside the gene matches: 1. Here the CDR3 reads CASSIDRGSGNTIYF. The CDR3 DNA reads TGTGCCAGTAGTATCGACAGGGGCTCTGGAAACACCATATATTTT.

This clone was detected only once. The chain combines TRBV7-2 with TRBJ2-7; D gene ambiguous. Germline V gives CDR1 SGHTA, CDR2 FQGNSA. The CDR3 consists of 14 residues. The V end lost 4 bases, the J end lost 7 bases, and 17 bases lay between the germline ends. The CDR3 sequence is CASSSVARDREQYF. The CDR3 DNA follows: TGTGCCAGCAGCTCGGTCGCAAGAGATCGGGAGCAGTACTTC.

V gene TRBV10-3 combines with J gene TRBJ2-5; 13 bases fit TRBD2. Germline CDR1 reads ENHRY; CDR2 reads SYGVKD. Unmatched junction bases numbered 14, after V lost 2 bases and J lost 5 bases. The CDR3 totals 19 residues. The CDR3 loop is CAISEGTSGKTGERETQYF. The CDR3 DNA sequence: TGTGCCATCAGTGAGGGGACTAGCGGGAAAACTGGAGAGCGGGAGACCCAGTACTTC.

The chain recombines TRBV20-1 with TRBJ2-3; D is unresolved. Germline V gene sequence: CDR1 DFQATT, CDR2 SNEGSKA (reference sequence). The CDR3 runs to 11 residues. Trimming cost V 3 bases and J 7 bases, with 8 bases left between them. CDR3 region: CSASTGNTQYF. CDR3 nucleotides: TGCAGTGCTAGTACGGGTAATACGCAGTATTTT.

The CDR3 DNA sequence: TGTGCCAGTAGTATGGACAGGGACAGGCCCATTCAGTACTTC. This gives the protein CASSMDRDRPIQYF. The J gene is TRBJ2-4, the V gene TRBV19; 8 nucleotides agree with TRBD1. Trimming at V came to 3 bases and at J to 9 bases, leaving 7 bases not matched to a gene. The CDR3 is 14 residues long. Germline V gene sequence: CDR1 LNHDA, CDR2 SQIVND (reference sequence). The variable domain in full, completed from reference TRBV19 and TRBJ2-4, reads DGGITQSPKYLFRKEGQNVTLSCEQNLNHDAMYWYRQDPGQGLRLIYYSQIVNDFQKGDIAEGYSVSREKKESFPLTVTSAQKNPTAFYLCASSMDRDRPIQYFGAGTRLSVL.

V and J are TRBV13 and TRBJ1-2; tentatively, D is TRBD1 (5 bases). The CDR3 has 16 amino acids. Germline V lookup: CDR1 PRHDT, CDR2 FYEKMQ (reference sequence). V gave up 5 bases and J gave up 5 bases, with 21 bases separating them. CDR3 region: CASSAGGRAGMYGYTF. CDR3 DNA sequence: TGTGCCAGCAGCGCTGGGGGGAGGGCAGGGATGTATGGCTACACCTTC.

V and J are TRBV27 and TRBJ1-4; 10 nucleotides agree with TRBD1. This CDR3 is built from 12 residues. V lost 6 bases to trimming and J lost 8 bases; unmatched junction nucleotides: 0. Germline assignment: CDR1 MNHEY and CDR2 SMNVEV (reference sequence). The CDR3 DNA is TGTGCCAGCAGGACAGGGGGCGAAAAACTGTTTTTT. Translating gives CASRTGGEKLFF. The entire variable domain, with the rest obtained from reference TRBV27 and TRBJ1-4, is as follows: EAQVTQNPRYLITVTGKKLTVTCSQNMNHEYMSWYRQDPGLGLRQIYYSMNVEVTDKGDVPEGYKVSRKEKRNFPLILESPSPNQTSLYFCASRTGGEKLFFGSGTQLSVL.

The CDR3 DNA is TGTGCCAGCAGCACGGGACTAGCGGGGGGAAGCTCCTACAATGAGCAGTTCTTC. Its translation is CASSTGLAGGSSYNEQFF. The V and J genes are TRBV7-9 and TRBJ2-1, with 15 bases identical to TRBD2. CDR1 is SEHNR and CDR2 is FQNEAQ in the germline V gene (reference sequence). V lost 5 bases to trimming and J lost 0 bases; unmatched junction nucleotides: 5. This CDR3 has 18 residues.

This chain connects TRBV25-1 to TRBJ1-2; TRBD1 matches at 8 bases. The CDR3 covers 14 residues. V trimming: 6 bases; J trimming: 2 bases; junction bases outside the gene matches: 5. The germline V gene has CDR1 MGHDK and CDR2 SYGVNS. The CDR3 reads CASRGAGGNYGYTF. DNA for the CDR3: TGTGCCAGCAGAGGGGCAGGGGGCAACTATGGCTACACCTTC.

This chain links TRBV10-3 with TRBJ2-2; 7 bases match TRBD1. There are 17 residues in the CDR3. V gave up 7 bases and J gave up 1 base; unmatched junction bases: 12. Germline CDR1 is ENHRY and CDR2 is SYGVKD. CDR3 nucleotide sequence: TGTGCCATCACCTCTCGGGGACAGATTCTGAACACCGGGGAGCTGTTTTTT. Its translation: CAITSRGQILNTGELFF.

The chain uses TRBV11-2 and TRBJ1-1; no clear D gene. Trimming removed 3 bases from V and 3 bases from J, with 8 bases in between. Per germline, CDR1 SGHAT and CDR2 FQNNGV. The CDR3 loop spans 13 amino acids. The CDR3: CASSFRVDTEAFF. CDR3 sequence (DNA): TGTGCCAGCAGCTTCCGAGTGGACACTGAAGCTTTCTTT.

The CDR3 DNA reads as TGTGCCAGCAGCTTAGCGGTAGCGGGGGCGGGGGAGACCCAGTACTTC. Translating it yields CASSLAVAGAGETQYF. The rearrangement links TRBV7-6 to TRBJ2-5; 9 bases line up with TRBD2. CDR1 SGHVS and CDR2 FNYEAQ come from the germline V gene. CDR3 length: 16 amino acids. The V gene end was trimmed by 0 bases and the J gene end by 5 bases; junction bases not matched to a gene: 7.

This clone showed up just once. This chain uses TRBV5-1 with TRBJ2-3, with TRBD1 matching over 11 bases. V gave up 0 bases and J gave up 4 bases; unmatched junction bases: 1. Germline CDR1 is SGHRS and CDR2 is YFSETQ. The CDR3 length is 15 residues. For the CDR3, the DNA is TGCGCCAGCAGCTTGGGGACAGGGGGCTCAGATACGCAGTATTTT. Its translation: CASSLGTGGSDTQYF.

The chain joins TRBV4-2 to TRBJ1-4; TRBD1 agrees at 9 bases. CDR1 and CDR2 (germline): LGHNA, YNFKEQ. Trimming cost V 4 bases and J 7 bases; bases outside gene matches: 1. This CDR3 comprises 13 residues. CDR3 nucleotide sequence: TGTGCCAGCAGCCCGGGACAGGGTGAAAAACTGTTTTTT. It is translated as CASSPGQGEKLFF.

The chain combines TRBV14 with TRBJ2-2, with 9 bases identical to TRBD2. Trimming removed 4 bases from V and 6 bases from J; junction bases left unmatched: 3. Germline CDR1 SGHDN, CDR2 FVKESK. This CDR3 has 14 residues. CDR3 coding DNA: TGTGCCAGCAGCCTACTAGCGGGTCCCGGGGAGCTGTTTTTT. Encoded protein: CASSLLAGPGELFF. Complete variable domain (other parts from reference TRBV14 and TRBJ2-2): EAGVTQFPSHSVIEKGQTVTLRCDPISGHDNLYWYRRVMGKEIKFLLHFVKESKQDESGMPNNRFLAERTGGTYSTLKVQPAELEDSGVYFCASSLLAGPGELFFGEGSRLTVL.

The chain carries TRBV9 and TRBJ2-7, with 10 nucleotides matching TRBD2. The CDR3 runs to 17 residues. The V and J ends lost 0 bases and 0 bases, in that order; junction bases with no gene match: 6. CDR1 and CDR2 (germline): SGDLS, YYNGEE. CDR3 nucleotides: TGTGCCAGCAGCGTAGTGTCTAGCGGGAGTAGCTCCTACGAGCAGTACTTC. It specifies CASSVVSSGSSSYEQYF.

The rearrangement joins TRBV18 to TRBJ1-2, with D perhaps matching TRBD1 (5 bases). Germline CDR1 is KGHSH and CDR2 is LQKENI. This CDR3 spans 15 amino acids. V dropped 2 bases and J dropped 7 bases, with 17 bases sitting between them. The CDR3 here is CASSPSGHLSGGYTF. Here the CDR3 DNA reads TGTGCCAGCTCACCATCAGGACACCTCTCGGGTGGCTACACCTTC.